The 26 T cell receptor beta chains below come from one sample, sequenced in a study of cytomegalovirus exposure and HLA in healthy donors. In the PCR, 60 Vbeta and 13 Jbeta primers were used. Clones were read by immunoSEQ multiplex PCR, and TCRdb kept only the in-frame ones, dropping some. The sample has 90,000 to 120,000 clones, around 79% seen once; the top ten hold 13% to 15%. The material sequenced was PBMCs. The receptor source for this set is a male donor in good health and CMV-seropositive.

The chain combines TRBV9 with TRBJ1-4; a weak D match, TRBD1 (6 bases). The ends were cut back, 4 bases at V and 4 bases at J, with 20 bases in the middle. The CDR3 is 17 amino acids. CDR1 and CDR2 (germline): SGDLS, YYNGEE. The CDR3 reads CASSPTGEGQYNEKLFF. CDR3 DNA: TGTGCCAGCAGCCCAACCGGCGAAGGACAGTATAATGAAAAACTGTTTTTT.

The chain joins TRBV6-1 to TRBJ2-1; 9 bases align to TRBD1. The J segment lost 12 bases and the V segment lost 4 bases, leaving 4 bases of the junction unmatched. The CDR3 loop spans 12 amino acids. Germline CDR1 is MNHNS and CDR2 is SASEGT. Here the CDR3 reads CASSVGTGWQFF. The CDR3 nucleotides are TGTGCCAGCAGTGTAGGGACAGGGTGGCAGTTCTTC.

This chain links TRBV5-6 with TRBJ2-2; D not resolved. Trimming cost V 4 bases and J 5 bases, with 9 bases left between them. Germline V gene lookup returns CDR1 SGHDT and CDR2 YYEEEE. The CDR3 loop spans 13 amino acids. The CDR3 DNA reads as TGTGCCAGCAGCGCTACCAGGACCGGGGAGCTGTTTTTT. Translated, it gives CASSATRTGELFF.

This clone was detected only once. Other DNA sequences in this specimen translate into the identical CDR3. The CDR3 DNA sequence: TGTGCCAGCTCCCGCGATAAGAACACTGAAGCTTTCTTT. As protein: CASSRDKNTEAFF. V usage is TRBV18 and J usage is TRBJ1-1, with D unclear. The CDR3 consists of 13 residues. Germline CDR1 is KGHSH and CDR2 is LQKENI. The V end was cut by 6 bases, the J end by 1 base, with 9 bases between.

This chain uses TRBV10-3 with TRBJ2-5; 8 bases agree with TRBD2. Germline V gives CDR1 ENHRY, CDR2 SYGVKD. V trimming: 5 bases; J trimming: 2 bases; junction bases outside the gene matches: 7. The CDR3 length is 15 residues. DNA of the CDR3: TGTGCCATCAGTTCCAGCGGGGGCTTACAAGAGACCCAGTACTTC. This encodes CAISSSGGLQETQYF.

This chain links TRBV12-5 with TRBJ1-5; TRBD1 aligns across 10 bases. This CDR3 has 16 amino acids. Germline V gene lookup returns CDR1 LGHNT and CDR2 FRNRAP. V gave up 2 bases and J gave up 7 bases; unmatched junction bases: 8. Written as DNA, the CDR3 is TGTGCTAGTGGTTTGCCGGGACAGGGGTCGGGGCAGCCCCAGCATTTT. Amino acid sequence: CASGLPGQGSGQPQHF.

This clone showed up just a few times. The chain employs TRBV9 and TRBJ2-3; D call uncertain. V dropped 4 bases and J dropped 2 bases, with 8 bases sitting between them. CDR1 and CDR2 (germline): SGDLS, YYNGEE. The CDR3 runs to 13 residues. The CDR3 coding sequence is TGTGCCAGCAGCCCCCAGGTCACAGATACGCAGTATTTT. It encodes CASSPQVTDTQYF.

A few counts support this clone. The chain is built from TRBV5-6 and TRBJ1-6; a possible D gene is TRBD1 (5 bases). The V and J ends lost 0 bases and 8 bases respectively, with 15 bases between them. The CDR3 is 16 residues long. Germline CDR1 and CDR2: SGHDT and YYEEEE. The CDR3 region is CASSLVHRLRDSPLHF. Here the CDR3 DNA reads TGTGCCAGCAGCTTGGTCCACAGGTTAAGGGATTCACCCCTCCACTTT.

This clone came up a few times. The V call is TRBV5-1, the J call TRBJ1-4; the D is unclear. Per germline, CDR1 SGHRS and CDR2 YFSETQ. V lost 5 bases to trimming and J lost 4 bases, with 9 bases between them. There are 13 residues in the CDR3. The DNA of the CDR3 is TGCGCCAGCAGATCGGGGAATAATGAAAAACTGTTTTTT. Protein sequence: CASRSGNNEKLFF.

V gene TRBV6-5 combines with J gene TRBJ2-7; D gene ambiguous. This CDR3 is built from 11 residues. Deletions cut 6 bases from V and 3 bases from J, with 6 bases between. Per germline, CDR1 MNHEY and CDR2 SVGAGI. CDR3 loop: CASSRGYEQYF. The CDR3 bases are TGTGCCAGCAGCCGCGGCTACGAGCAGTACTTC.

V and J are TRBV7-9 and TRBJ2-7; weak D call: TRBD1 (6 bases). CDR1 and CDR2 from the germline V gene are SEHNR and FQNEAQ (reference sequence). The V end was cut by 8 bases, the J end by 1 base, with 6 bases between. The CDR3 is 11 amino acids. This CDR3 is CASQGSYEQYF. CDR3 bases: TGTGCCAGCCAGGGGTCCTACGAGCAGTACTTC.

The V and J genes are TRBV2 and TRBJ2-1; 10 nucleotides match TRBD2. The germline CDR1 and CDR2 sequences are SNHLY and FYNNEI. This CDR3 contains 16 residues. Trimming at V came to 10 bases and at J to 7 bases, leaving 16 bases not matched to a gene. DNA for the CDR3: TGTGCCACCGTGAAAAGCGGGGGGGGAACCCGTAATGAGCAGTTCTTC. It is translated as CATVKSGGGTRNEQFF.

The gene calls are TRBV7-9 and TRBJ2-1, with 7 bases matching TRBD1. The V segment lost 1 base and the J segment 2 bases; nucleotides outside the gene matches: 5. There are 16 residues in the CDR3. Looked up from germline, CDR1 is SEHNR and CDR2 is FQNEAQ (reference sequence). The CDR3 loop is CASSLVGRGTYNEQFF. In DNA, the CDR3 is TGTGCCAGCAGCTTAGTCGGCAGGGGGACCTACAATGAGCAGTTCTTC.

This clone has only a few counts. V usage is TRBV5-1 and J usage is TRBJ1-1, with 8 bases lining up with TRBD1. The CDR3 has 17 amino acids. Germline-derived CDR1 and CDR2 are SGHRS and YFSETQ. J was trimmed by 3 bases and V by 4 bases; bases with no gene match: 14. CDR3 in amino acids: CASSTWTGLLVDTEAFF. CDR3 nucleotide sequence: TGCGCCAGCAGCACCTGGACAGGGCTGCTGGTGGACACTGAAGCTTTCTTT. The entire variable domain, with the rest obtained from reference TRBV5-1 and TRBJ1-1, is as follows: KAGVTQTPRYLIKTRGQQVTLSCSPISGHRSVSWYQQTPGQGLQFLFEYFSETQRNKGNFPGRFSGRQFSNSRSEMNVSTLELGDSALYLCASSTWTGLLVDTEAFFGQGTRLTVV.

This sequence joins TRBV2 and TRBJ2-5; D is perhaps TRBD1 (6 bases). The V gene's germline CDR1 is SNHLY and CDR2 FYNNEI. Trimming took 7 bases from V and 4 from J, leaving 16 bases between them. CDR3 size: 14 residues. The CDR3 nucleotides are TGTGCCAGCAAGGTTACAGGGTGGGGAGAGACCCAGTACTTC. It specifies CASKVTGWGETQYF.

This chain connects TRBV6-6 to TRBJ2-1, with D maybe TRBD2 (6 bases). V lost 5 bases, J lost 5 bases, and 13 bases lay in between. The CDR3 runs to 14 residues. The germline V gene has CDR1 MNHNY and CDR2 SVGAGI (reference sequence). The CDR3 protein is CASSRAGLDNEQFF. CDR3 coding DNA: TGTGCCAGCAGTCGGGCGGGGTTGGACAATGAGCAGTTCTTC.

The rearrangement joins TRBV7-2 to TRBJ2-3, with 7 bases aligning to TRBD1. CDR3 length: 13 residues. Germline V CDR1 and CDR2: SGHTA, FQGNSA. After removal of 5 bases from V and 3 bases from J, the junction contained 2 bases not matched to a gene. The CDR3: CASSRQGTDTQYF. The CDR3 coding sequence is TGTGCCAGCAGCCGACAGGGAACAGATACGCAGTATTTT.

The V and J genes are TRBV7-2 and TRBJ2-7; a possible D gene is TRBD2 (6 bases). Per germline, CDR1 SGHTA and CDR2 FQGNSA. The V end lost 1 base, the J end lost 7 bases, and 17 bases lay between the germline ends. The CDR3 covers 15 residues. DNA of the CDR3: TGTGCCAGCAGCTTAGGGCCTGCGGGGCCGTGGGAGCAGTACTTC. Translated, it gives CASSLGPAGPWEQYF. The variable domain in full, with the rest retrieved from reference TRBV7-2 and TRBJ2-7, is GAGVSQSPSNKVTEKGKDVELRCDPISGHTALYWYRQSLGQGLEFLIYFQGNSAPDKSGLPSDRFSAERTGGSVSTLTIQRTQQEDSAVYLCASSLGPAGPWEQYFGPGTRLTVT.

This sequence joins TRBV9 and TRBJ2-2, with a weak D call TRBD1 (5 bases). Germline V lookup: CDR1 SGDLS, CDR2 YYNGEE. The CDR3 has 15 residues. V was pared by 3 bases and J by 7 bases, with 16 bases between. The CDR3 here is CASSGGGHPGGELFF. The DNA of the CDR3 is TGTGCCAGCAGCGGCGGTGGACACCCCGGCGGGGAGCTGTTTTTT.

This clone was detected only a few times. This chain connects TRBV7-9 to TRBJ2-1; D might be TRBD2 (6 bases). The germline CDR1 and CDR2 sequences are SEHNR and FQNEAQ (reference sequence). CDR3 length: 15 residues. Trimming removed 2 bases from V and 5 bases from J, with 13 bases in between. CDR3 loop: CASSLRSAGNNEQFF. Here the CDR3 DNA reads TGTGCCAGCAGCTTACGCTCGGCGGGGAACAATGAGCAGTTCTTC.

The rearrangement joins TRBV2 to TRBJ1-5; the D gene is possibly TRBD1 (5 bases). The CDR3 contains 14 residues. V was shortened by 2 bases and J by 6 bases, with 11 bases between the two germline ends. CDR1 and CDR2 from the germline V gene are SNHLY and FYNNEI. CDR3 DNA sequence: TGTGCCAGCAGTGAACTGCAGGGCAGTCAGCCCCAGCATTTT. Protein product: CASSELQGSQPQHF.

This clone was counted at least ten times. The genes are TRBV6-4 and TRBJ2-1; perhaps TRBD1 as D (6 bases). Germline V gives CDR1 MRHNA, CDR2 SNTAGT. Between the trimmed V and J ends, which lost 2 bases and 5 bases, there was a span of 13 bases. The CDR3 sequence is 15 residues long. As DNA, the CDR3 is TGTGCCAGCAGTGACGGCGTGGGGGCCAACAATGAGCAGTTCTTC. Encoded protein: CASSDGVGANNEQFF.

The V and J genes are TRBV6-5 and TRBJ2-4; 7 bases line up with TRBD1. Looked up from germline, CDR1 is MNHEY and CDR2 is SVGAGI. J lost 10 bases, V lost 3 bases, and 9 bases had no gene match. The CDR3 has 14 amino acids. The CDR3 DNA reads as TGTGCCAGCAGTTATGAGACTACAGGGGAAATTCAGTACTTC. Residues: CASSYETTGEIQYF.

The CDR3 nucleotides read TGTGCCAGCAGTAAAATTAGCGGGTCGAACACCGGGGAGCTGTTTTTT. Encoded protein: CASSKISGSNTGELFF. V gene TRBV6-6 combines with J gene TRBJ2-2; TRBD2 matches 7 bases. CDR3 length: 16 residues. Germline V gene sequence: CDR1 MNHNY, CDR2 SVGAGI (reference sequence). Trimming took 5 bases from V and 0 from J; bases not matched to a gene: 6.

The chain joins TRBV7-9 to TRBJ1-2; D gene unclear. Trimming stripped 5 bases from V and 5 bases from J, with 15 bases between. The CDR3 runs 14 residues. CDR1 and CDR2 (germline): SEHNR, FQNEAQ (reference sequence). In nucleotides, the CDR3 is TGTGCCAGCAGCCACCCCAGGATTGGGTATGGCTACACCTTC. Amino acids: CASSHPRIGYGYTF.

The chain joins TRBV19 to TRBJ2-5; TRBD1 is a possible D gene (6 bases). With 6 bases removed from V and 4 bases from J, the gap between germline ends came to 12 bases. The length of the CDR3 is 13 residues. Germline V gene data show CDR1 as LNHDA and CDR2 as SQIVND (reference sequence). CDR3 coding DNA: TGTGCCAGTAGCCCCAGACAGGCAGAGACCCAGTACTTC. The encoded protein is CASSPRQAETQYF. Complete variable domain (other parts from reference TRBV19 and TRBJ2-5): DGGITQSPKYLFRKEGQNVTLSCEQNLNHDAMYWYRQDPGQGLRLIYYSQIVNDFQKGDIAEGYSVSREKKESFPLTVTSAQKNPTAFYLCASSPRQAETQYFGPGTRLLVL.